The 9 T cell receptor beta chains in this list originate from one sample, sequenced in a study of a mutant IDH1 vaccine in newly diagnosed glioma. Time point defined: baseline, week 1 (first vaccination visit). Treatment: pre-vaccination baseline after standard-of-care therapy. TCRdb's copy holds only in-frame clones and misses some; the assay was immunoSEQ multiplex PCR. The table records about 36,000 clones, around nine tenths of them present only once. The sample was PBMCs, taken from a glioma patient treated with radiotherapy, temozolomide or both. These receptors were collected from a man between 18 and 35 years old with glioma.

This clone was detected only once. The chain has TRBV4-1 and TRBJ2-2, with 7 bases fitting TRBD1. Losses at the gene ends were 6 bases for V and 0 bases for J; bases not matched to a gene: 4. Germline V gene data show CDR1 as MGHRA and CDR2 as YSYEKL. The CDR3 has 15 amino acids. CDR3 DNA sequence: TGCGCCAGCAGTCGGGACAGCGCGAACACCGGGGAGCTGTTTTTT. Translated, it gives CASSRDSANTGELFF.

The table lists this clone with a few counts. The V gene is TRBV7-2, the J gene TRBJ1-2, with D possibly matching TRBD1 (5 bases). The CDR3 contains 15 residues. Per the germline V gene, CDR1 is SGHTA and CDR2 is FQGNSA. V dropped 5 bases and J dropped 0 bases, with 13 bases sitting between them. The CDR3 DNA follows: TGTGCCAGCAGCCCGGGACCTCCTACTAACTATGGCTACACCTTC. It is translated as CASSPGPPTNYGYTF.

The rearrangement uses TRBV4-3 and TRBJ1-1; 7 bases agree with TRBD1. The CDR3 sequence is 14 residues long. With V trimmed by 4 bases and J by 3 bases, 5 bases remained unmatched. Looked up from germline, CDR1 is LGHNA and CDR2 is YSLEER. DNA of the CDR3: TGCGCCAGCAGCCCCTACAGGGGTCACACTGAAGCTTTCTTT. It translates to CASSPYRGHTEAFF.

This clone was detected only once. The chain employs TRBV18 and TRBJ1-1, with 8 bases fitting TRBD1. The germline CDR1 and CDR2 sequences are KGHSH and LQKENI. The ends lost 3 bases at V and 3 bases at J; junction bases unmatched: 0. The CDR3 spans 13 residues. The CDR3 loop is CASSPGQDTEAFF. CDR3 sequence (DNA): TGTGCCAGCTCACCGGGACAGGACACTGAAGCTTTCTTT.

The chain recombines TRBV4-3 with TRBJ2-3, with 9 positions matching TRBD1. There are 14 residues in the CDR3. The J segment lost 5 bases and the V segment lost 5 bases, leaving 5 bases of the junction unmatched. The germline V gene has CDR1 LGHNA and CDR2 YSLEER. The CDR3 loop is CASSIGTGLDTQYF. Here the CDR3 DNA reads TGCGCCAGCAGCATCGGGACAGGGTTAGATACGCAGTATTTT.

The rearrangement links TRBV5-4 to TRBJ2-1; the D is unclear. The CDR3 length is 13 residues. The ends were cut back, 0 bases at V and 8 bases at J, with 9 bases in the middle. Germline V gene lookup returns CDR1 SGHNT and CDR2 YYREEE (reference sequence). CDR3 residues: CASSLEVKDEQFF. The CDR3 DNA is TGTGCCAGCAGCTTGGAAGTTAAGGATGAGCAGTTCTTC.

As DNA, the CDR3 is TGTGCCAGCACCGAGACTGGCGGCCTTGCCTACGAGCAGTACTTC. Translated, it gives CASTETGGLAYEQYF. This sequence joins TRBV7-8 and TRBJ2-7; D gene unclear. Between the trimmed V and J ends, which lost 7 bases and 2 bases, there was a span of 18 bases. This CDR3 has 15 amino acids. CDR1 and CDR2 from the germline V gene are SGHVS and FQNEAQ.

The chain carries TRBV28 and TRBJ2-5, with 8 bases that match TRBD1. Germline V gives CDR1 MDHEN, CDR2 SYDVKM. V lost 2 bases to trimming and J lost 3 bases; unmatched junction nucleotides: 11. The CDR3 has 17 amino acids. DNA for the CDR3: TGTGCCAGCAGTTTACGATCAGGGGGCCCAAAAAAAGAGACCCAGTACTTC. As protein: CASSLRSGGPKKETQYF.

This rearrangement joins TRBV11-2 to TRBJ1-3; unclear D gene. The CDR3 has 15 amino acids. Germline V gene data show CDR1 as SGHAT and CDR2 as FQNNGV. V was clipped by 5 bases and J by 0 bases, with 11 bases between them. CDR3 DNA sequence: TGTGCCAGCAGCCTCCAGGTAGTCTCTGGAAACACCATATATTTT. Its translation: CASSLQVVSGNTIYF.